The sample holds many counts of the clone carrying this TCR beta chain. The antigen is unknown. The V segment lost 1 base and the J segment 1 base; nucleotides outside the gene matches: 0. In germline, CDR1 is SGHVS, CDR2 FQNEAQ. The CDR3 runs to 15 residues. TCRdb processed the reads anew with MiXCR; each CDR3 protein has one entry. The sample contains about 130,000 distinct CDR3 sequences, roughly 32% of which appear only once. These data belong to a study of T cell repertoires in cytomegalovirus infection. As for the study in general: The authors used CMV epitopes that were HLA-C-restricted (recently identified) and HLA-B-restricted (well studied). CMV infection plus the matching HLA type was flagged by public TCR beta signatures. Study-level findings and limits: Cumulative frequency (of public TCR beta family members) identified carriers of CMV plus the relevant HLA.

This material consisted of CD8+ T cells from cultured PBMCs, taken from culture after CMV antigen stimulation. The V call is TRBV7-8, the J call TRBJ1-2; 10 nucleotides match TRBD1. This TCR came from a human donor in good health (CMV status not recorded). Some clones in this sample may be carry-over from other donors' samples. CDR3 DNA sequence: TGTGCCAGCAGCTTAGGGACAGGGGGTAACTATGGCTACACCTTC. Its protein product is CASSLGTGGNYGYTF.